This T cell receptor beta chain was captured in a study of blood T cell repertoires in COVID-19. The length of the CDR3 is 11 residues. The germline CDR1 and CDR2 sequences are SQVTM and ANQGSEA. V was shortened by 8 bases and J by 0 bases, with 6 bases between the two germline ends. This clone was seen only once. Authors' processing steps: Nucleated cell counts were estimated from reference gene primer amplification. TCRdb's copy holds only in-frame clones and misses some; the assay was immunoSEQ multiplex PCR. Clone size and the V and J calls come from that table; the DNA yielded D and trimming. The sample records a few hundred thousand clones, about 90% being singletons.

The sample comprised PBMCs or T cells enriched from blood (not recorded which). This receptor was taken from a woman aged 30 to 39 who had recovered from COVID-19. This rearrangement joins TRBV29-1 to TRBJ2-3; no firm D call. The CDR3, as DNA: TGCAGCCTCCTAAGCACAGATACGCAGTATTTT. Residues: CSLLSTDTQYF.